A selection of T cell receptor beta chains follows, all from one sample in a study of T cells expressing NK-cell markers. From the 5' RACE reads, TCRdb lists one entry per CDR3 protein and no DNA. Here the sample table reports a few hundred thousand distinct CDR3 sequences. Sequencing used blood T cells: a sorted CD56 or NKG2C T cell subset, CD4+ or CD8+ T cells, or bulk PBMC T cells (not recorded which). The receptors derive from a man aged 18 to 69 in good health. Both conserved end residues are part of each CDR3.

cdr3_aa	j_call	v_call
CASSPYLLAGGVTGELFF	TRBJ2-2	TRBV4-2
CSAGNRGSFADTQYF	TRBJ2-3	TRBV20-1
CASSPQPRLRRTDTQYF	TRBJ2-3	TRBV3-1
CASSVVPTSGYNEQFF	TRBJ2-1	TRBV9
CASSPPGGLNNEQFF	TRBJ2-1	TRBV18
CASNDRVGTGELFF	TRBJ2-2	TRBV6-1
CASTKQGVALGNTGELFF	TRBJ2-2	TRBV19
CSVGLAGGYEQFF	TRBJ2-1	TRBV29-1
CASSLEPAGTGAAGELFF	TRBJ2-2	TRBV7-3
CASSYGSTANEKLFF	TRBJ1-4	TRBV6-5
CATSDRGLGNEQFF	TRBJ2-1	TRBV24-1
CASSQDGELAGVQETQYF	TRBJ2-5	TRBV3-1
CASLKSAGESYEQYF	TRBJ2-7	TRBV6-1
CSVPTRSGSYNEQFF	TRBJ2-1	TRBV20-1
CAIRTGPGNEQYF	TRBJ2-7	TRBV10-3
CAASGGSTQYF	TRBJ2-5	TRBV6-5
CASSIQGMNTEAFF	TRBJ1-1	TRBV7-6
CASIRTGGADTGELFF	TRBJ2-2	TRBV2
CASSLRRGGDTDTQYF	TRBJ2-3	TRBV4-1
CASTRSNEKLFF	TRBJ1-4	TRBV28
CASSSSPPGANVLTF	TRBJ2-6	TRBV6-5
CASSYGGRPQHF	TRBJ1-5	TRBV6-2/TRBV6-3
CASSSRQQYRYSNQPQHF	TRBJ1-5	TRBV28
CSAPDAGSNTEAFF	TRBJ1-1	TRBV20-1
CASSSRQANQPQHF	TRBJ1-5	TRBV12-3/TRBV12-4
CASSKPGRGGLSGANVLTF	TRBJ2-6	TRBV21-1
CATSDTRLADTQYF	TRBJ2-3	TRBV24-1
CASRGTGNGNTIYF	TRBJ1-3	TRBV5-1
CSVRTSAVTGELFF	TRBJ2-2	TRBV20-1
CASSLRGAGSAQPQHF	TRBJ1-5	TRBV12-3/TRBV12-4
CASSFVGGGYGYTF	TRBJ1-2	TRBV5-1
CASSLGGGRPNYGYTF	TRBJ1-2	TRBV5-1
CATSRDAGGRETQYF	TRBJ2-5	TRBV15
CASSPSGTTNEKLFF	TRBJ1-4	TRBV7-2
CSARGVSGGQIYNEQFF	TRBJ2-1	TRBV20-1
CASSQSGSEKTQYF	TRBJ2-5	TRBV3-1
CASGLDPYEQYF	TRBJ2-7	TRBV10-3
CATSVPPTGGRRRDEQFF	TRBJ2-1	TRBV24-1
CASSPRRTNTEAFF	TRBJ1-1	TRBV12-3/TRBV12-4
CASTHGHTDTQYF	TRBJ2-3	TRBV10-2
CASSFGSRRSPSGELFF	TRBJ2-2	TRBV12-3/TRBV12-4